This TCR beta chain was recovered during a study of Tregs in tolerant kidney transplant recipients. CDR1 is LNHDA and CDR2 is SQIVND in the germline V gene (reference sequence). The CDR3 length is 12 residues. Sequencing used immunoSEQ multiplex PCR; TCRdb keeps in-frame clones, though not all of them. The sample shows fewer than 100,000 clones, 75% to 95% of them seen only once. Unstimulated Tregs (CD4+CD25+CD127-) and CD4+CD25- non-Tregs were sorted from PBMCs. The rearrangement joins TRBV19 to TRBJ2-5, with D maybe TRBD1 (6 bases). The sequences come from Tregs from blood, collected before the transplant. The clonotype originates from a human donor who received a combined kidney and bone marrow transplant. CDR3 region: CASGAWKETQYF. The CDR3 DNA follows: TGTGCTTCAGGGGCATGGAAAGAGACCCAGTACTTC.